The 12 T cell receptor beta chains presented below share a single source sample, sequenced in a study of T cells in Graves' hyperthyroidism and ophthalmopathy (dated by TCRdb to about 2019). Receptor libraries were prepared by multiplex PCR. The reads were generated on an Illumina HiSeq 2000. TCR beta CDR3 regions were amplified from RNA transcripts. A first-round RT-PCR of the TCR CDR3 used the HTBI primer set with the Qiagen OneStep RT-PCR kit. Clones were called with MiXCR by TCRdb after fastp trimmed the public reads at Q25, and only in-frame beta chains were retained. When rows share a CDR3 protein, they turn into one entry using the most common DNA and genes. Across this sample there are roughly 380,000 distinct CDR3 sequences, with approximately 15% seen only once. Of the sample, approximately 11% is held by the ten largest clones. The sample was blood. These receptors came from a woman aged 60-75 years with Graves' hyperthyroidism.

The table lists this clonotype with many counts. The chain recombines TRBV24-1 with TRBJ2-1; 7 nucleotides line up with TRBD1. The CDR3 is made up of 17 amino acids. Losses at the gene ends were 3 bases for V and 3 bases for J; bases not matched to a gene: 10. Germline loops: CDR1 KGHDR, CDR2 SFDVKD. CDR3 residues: CATSDHRGAPDYNEQFF. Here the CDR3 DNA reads TGTGCCACCAGTGATCACAGGGGAGCCCCAGACTACAATGAGCAGTTCTTC.

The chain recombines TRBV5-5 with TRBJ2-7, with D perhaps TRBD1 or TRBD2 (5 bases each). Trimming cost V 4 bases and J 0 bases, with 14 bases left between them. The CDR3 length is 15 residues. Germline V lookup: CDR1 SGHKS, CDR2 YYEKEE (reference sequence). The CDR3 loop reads CASSQTGRNSYEQYF. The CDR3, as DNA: TGTGCCAGCAGCCAAACGGGACGGAACTCCTACGAGCAGTACTTC.

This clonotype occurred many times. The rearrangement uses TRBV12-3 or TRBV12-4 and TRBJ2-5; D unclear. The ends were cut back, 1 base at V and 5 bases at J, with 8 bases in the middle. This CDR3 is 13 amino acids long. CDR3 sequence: CASSLDGSETQYF. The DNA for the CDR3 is TGTGCCAGCAGTTTAGACGGATCCGAGACCCAGTACTTC.

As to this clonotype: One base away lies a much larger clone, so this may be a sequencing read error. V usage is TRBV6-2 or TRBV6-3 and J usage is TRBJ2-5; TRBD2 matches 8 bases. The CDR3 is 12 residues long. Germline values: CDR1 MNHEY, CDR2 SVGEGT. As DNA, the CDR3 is TGTGCCAGCAGGGGAGCGGGAGAGGCCCAGTACTTC. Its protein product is CASRGAGEAQYF.

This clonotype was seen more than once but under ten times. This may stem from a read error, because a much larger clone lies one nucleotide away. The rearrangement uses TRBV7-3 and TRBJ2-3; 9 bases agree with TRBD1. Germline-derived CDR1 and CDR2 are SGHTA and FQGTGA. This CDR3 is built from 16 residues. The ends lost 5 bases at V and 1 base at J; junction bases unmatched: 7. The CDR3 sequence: CASSIGTGSRTDTQYF. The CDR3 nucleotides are TGTGCCAGCAGCATCGGGACAGGGAGTCGCACAGATACGCAGTATTTT. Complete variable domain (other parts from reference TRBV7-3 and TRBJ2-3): GAGVSQTPSNKVTEKGKYVELRCDPISGHTALYWYRQSLGQGPEFLIYFQGTGAADDSGLPNDRFFAVRPEGSVSTLKIQRTERGDSAVYLCASSIGTGSRTDTQYFGPGTRLTVL.

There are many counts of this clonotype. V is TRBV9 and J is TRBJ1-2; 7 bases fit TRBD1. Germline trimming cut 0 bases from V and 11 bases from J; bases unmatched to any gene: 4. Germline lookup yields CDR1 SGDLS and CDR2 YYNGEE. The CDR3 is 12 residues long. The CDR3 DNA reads TGTGCCAGCAGCGTAGTGGCCAGGGGGTACACCTTC. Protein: CASSVVARGYTF.

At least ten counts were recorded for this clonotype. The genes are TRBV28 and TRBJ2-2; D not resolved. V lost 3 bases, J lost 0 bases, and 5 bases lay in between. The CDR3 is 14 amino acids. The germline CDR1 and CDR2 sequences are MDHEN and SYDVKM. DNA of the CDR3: TGTGCCAGCAGTTTCCCATCGAACACCGGGGAGCTGTTTTTT. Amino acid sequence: CASSFPSNTGELFF.

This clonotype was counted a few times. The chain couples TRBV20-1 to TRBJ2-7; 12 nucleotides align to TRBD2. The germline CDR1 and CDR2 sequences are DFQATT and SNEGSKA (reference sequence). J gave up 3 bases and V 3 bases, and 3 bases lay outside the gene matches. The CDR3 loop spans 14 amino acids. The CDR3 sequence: CSASGTSGYYEQYF. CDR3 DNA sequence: TGCAGTGCTAGCGGGACTAGCGGGTACTACGAGCAGTACTTC.

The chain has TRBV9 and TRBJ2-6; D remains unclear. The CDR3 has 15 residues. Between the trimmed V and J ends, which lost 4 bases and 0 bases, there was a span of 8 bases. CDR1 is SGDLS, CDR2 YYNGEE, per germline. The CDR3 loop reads CASSPSDSGANVLTF. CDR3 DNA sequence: TGTGCCAGCAGCCCCTCAGACTCTGGGGCCAACGTCCTGACTTTC.

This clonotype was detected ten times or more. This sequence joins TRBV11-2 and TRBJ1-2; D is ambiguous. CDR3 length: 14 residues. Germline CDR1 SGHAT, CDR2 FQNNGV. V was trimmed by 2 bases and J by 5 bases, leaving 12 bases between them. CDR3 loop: CASSLPSGTYGYTF. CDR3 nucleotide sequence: TGTGCCAGCAGCTTACCTTCCGGAACTTATGGCTACACCTTC.

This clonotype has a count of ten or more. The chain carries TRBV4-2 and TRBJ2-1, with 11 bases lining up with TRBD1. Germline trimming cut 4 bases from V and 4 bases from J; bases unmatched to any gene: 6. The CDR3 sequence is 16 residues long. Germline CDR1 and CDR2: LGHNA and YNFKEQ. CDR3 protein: CASSPQGQGGYNEQFF. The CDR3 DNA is TGTGCCAGCAGCCCGCAGGGACAGGGGGGGTACAATGAGCAGTTCTTC.

The CDR3 region is CATSIRGSSYNEQFF. The CDR3 DNA sequence: TGTGCCACCAGCATAAGAGGGAGCTCCTACAATGAGCAGTTCTTC. The rearrangement links TRBV24-1 to TRBJ2-1, with a weak D call TRBD2 (5 bases). V shed 7 bases and J shed 0 bases, with 12 bases lying between them. The CDR3 is 15 amino acids. Germline CDR1 reads KGHDR; CDR2 reads SFDVKD.